This T cell receptor (beta chain) was identified in a study of STAT5B mutations in CD4+ large granular lymphocyte leukemia. Broader study findings: TRBV06-family usage was enriched in top patient clones (8/27) versus controls (2/35).

About this clone: Its antigen is undetermined.

Control samples were healthy donors' buffy coats. CDR1 is SGHNT and CDR2 is YYREEE in the germline V gene (reference sequence). This CDR3 region has 16 residues. The V gene end was trimmed by 5 bases and the J gene end by 2 bases; junction bases not matched to a gene: 5. The assay was run at survey level. TCRdb keeps only in-frame clones here, not all; method: immunoSEQ multiplex PCR. The table has 38,000 or so clones, approximately 85% seen once. The V and J genes are TRBV5-4 and TRBJ2-3, with 13 positions matching TRBD2. Sequenced: CD4+ T cells from blood buffy coats. This receptor was identified in a human donor in good health. The CDR3 bases are TGTGCCAGCAGGGCCGGACTAGCGGGGGTCACAGATACGCAGTATTTT. This codes for CASRAGLAGVTDTQYF.